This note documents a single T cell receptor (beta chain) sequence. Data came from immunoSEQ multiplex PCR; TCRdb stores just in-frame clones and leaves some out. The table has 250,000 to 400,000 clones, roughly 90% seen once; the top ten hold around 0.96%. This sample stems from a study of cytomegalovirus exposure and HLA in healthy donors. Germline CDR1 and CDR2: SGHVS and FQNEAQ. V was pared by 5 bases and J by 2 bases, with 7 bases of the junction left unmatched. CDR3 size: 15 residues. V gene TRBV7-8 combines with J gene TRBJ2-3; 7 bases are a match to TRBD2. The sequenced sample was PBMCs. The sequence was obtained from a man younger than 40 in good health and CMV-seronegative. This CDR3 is CASSPQGGITDTQYF. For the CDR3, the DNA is TGTGCCAGCAGCCCTCAGGGAGGGATCACAGATACGCAGTATTTT.